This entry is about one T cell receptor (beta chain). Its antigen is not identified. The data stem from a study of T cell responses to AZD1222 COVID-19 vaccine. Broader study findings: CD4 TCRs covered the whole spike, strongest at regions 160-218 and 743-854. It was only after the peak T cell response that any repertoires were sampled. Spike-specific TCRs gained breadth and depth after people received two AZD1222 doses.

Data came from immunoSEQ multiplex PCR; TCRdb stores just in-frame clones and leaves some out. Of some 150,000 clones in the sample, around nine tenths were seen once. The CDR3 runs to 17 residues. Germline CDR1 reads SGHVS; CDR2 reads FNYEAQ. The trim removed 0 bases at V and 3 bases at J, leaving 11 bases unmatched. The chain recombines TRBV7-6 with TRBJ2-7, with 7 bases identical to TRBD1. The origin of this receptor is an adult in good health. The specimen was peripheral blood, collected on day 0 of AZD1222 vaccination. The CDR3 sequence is CASSLAPRQGMGYEQYF. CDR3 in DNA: TGTGCCAGCAGCTTAGCCCCCCGACAGGGAATGGGCTACGAGCAGTACTTC. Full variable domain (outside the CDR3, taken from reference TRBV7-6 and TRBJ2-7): GAGVSQSPRYKVTKRGQDVALRCDPISGHVSLYWYRQALGQGPEFLTYFNYEAQQDKSGLPNDRFSAERPEGSISTLTIQRTEQRDSAMYRCASSLAPRQGMGYEQYFGPGTRLTVT.